Shown below are 4 T cell receptor beta chains from a single sample sequenced in a study of PD-1 blockade in classical Hodgkin lymphoma. Documented time point: cycle 4 day 1 (C4D1), after around six weeks of nivolumab. No patient escaped relapse after autologous stem cell transplantation, and brentuximab vedotin exposure varied. The protocol was immunoSEQ multiplex PCR, while the TCRdb copy is restricted to in-frame clones and leaves out a portion. The sample yields tens of thousands of clones, nearly 80% seen once. Sequenced material: peripheral blood mononuclear cells (PBMCs), taken before the fourth cycle of nivolumab. The receptors here all came from a human donor with classical Hodgkin lymphoma.

In its sample, this clone was seen a few times. This chain's CDR3 is CASQSGPMDEKLFF. CDR3 bases: TGTGCCAGCCAGTCAGGCCCTATGGATGAAAAACTGTTTTTT. The chain uses TRBV6-1 and TRBJ1-4; no firm D call. The CDR3 length is 14 residues. Germline V gives CDR1 MNHNS, CDR2 SASEGT. V gave up 8 bases and J gave up 6 bases, with 16 bases separating them.

This rearrangement joins TRBV18 to TRBJ1-3, with TRBD1 matching over 11 bases. J gave up 0 bases and V 3 bases, and 1 base lay outside the gene matches. In germline, CDR1 is KGHSH, CDR2 LQKENI. This CDR3 is built from 16 residues. This chain's CDR3 is CASSPGTGGSGNTIYF. The CDR3 DNA is TGTGCCAGCTCACCTGGGACAGGGGGCTCTGGAAACACCATATATTTT.

CDR3 bases: TGTGCCAGCAGCTTGTACAGGGAAGGCGACTACGAGCAGTACTTC. It is translated as CASSLYREGDYEQYF. This rearrangement joins TRBV7-3 to TRBJ2-7; possibly TRBD1 for D (6 bases). Germline V gene sequence: CDR1 SGHTA, CDR2 FQGTGA. The CDR3 loop spans 15 amino acids. Trimming removed 3 bases from V and 3 bases from J, with 15 bases in between.

The chain combines TRBV28 with TRBJ2-4; 10 bases line up with TRBD2. V lost 7 bases, J lost 8 bases, and 17 bases stayed unmatched. CDR3 length: 17 residues. In germline, CDR1 is MDHEN, CDR2 SYDVKM. CDR3 in DNA: TGTGCCAGCACAAGCGGGGGGGCCGGACCTGTCGGTGACATTCAGTACTTC. It specifies CASTSGGAGPVGDIQYF.